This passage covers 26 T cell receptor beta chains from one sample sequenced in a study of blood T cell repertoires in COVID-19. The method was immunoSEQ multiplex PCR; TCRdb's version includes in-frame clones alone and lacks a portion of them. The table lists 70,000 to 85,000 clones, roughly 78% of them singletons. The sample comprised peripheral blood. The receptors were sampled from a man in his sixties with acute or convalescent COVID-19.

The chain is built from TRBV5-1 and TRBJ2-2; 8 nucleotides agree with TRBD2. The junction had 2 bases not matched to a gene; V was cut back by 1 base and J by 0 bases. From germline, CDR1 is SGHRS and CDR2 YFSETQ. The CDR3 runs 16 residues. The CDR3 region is CASSLNGGANTGELFF. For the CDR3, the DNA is TGCGCCAGCAGCTTGAACGGGGGGGCGAACACCGGGGAGCTGTTTTTT.

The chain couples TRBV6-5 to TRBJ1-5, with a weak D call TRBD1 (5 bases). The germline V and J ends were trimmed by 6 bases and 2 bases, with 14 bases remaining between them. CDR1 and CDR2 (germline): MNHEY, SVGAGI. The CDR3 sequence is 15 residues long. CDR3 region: CASSPVGVGNQPQHF. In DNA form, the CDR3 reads TGTGCCAGCAGCCCCGTAGGGGTAGGCAATCAGCCCCAGCATTTT.

The CDR3 nucleotides are TGTGCCAGCAGCTCCCCGGGAGGTTGGTTCTTC. Residues: CASSSPGGWFF. The rearrangement links TRBV12-3 or TRBV12-4 to TRBJ2-1; 7 nucleotides match TRBD2. The CDR3 is made up of 11 amino acids. V was pared by 6 bases and J by 15 bases, with 8 bases of the junction left unmatched.

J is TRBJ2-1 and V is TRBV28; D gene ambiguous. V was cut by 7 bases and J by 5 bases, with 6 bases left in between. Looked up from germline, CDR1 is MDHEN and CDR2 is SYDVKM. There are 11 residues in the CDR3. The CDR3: CASKSNNEQFF. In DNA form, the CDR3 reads TGTGCCAGCAAATCAAACAATGAGCAGTTCTTC.

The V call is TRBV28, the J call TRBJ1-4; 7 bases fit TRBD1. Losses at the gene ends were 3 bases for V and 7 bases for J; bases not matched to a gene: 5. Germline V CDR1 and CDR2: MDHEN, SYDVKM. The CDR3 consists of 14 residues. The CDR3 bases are TGTGCCAGCAGTTTCCAGGGGGGTGGTGAAAAACTGTTTTTT. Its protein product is CASSFQGGGEKLFF.

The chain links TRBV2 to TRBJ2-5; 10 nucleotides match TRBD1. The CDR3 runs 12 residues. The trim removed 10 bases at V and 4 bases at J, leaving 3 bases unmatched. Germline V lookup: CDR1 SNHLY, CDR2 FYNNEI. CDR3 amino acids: CATDRGRETQYF. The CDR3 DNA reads TGTGCCACAGACAGGGGGCGAGAGACCCAGTACTTC.

CDR3 nucleotide sequence: TGCGCCAGCAGTGAGTCGACGGCAGGGGTAAGTGAAAAACTGTTTTTT. The encoded protein is CASSESTAGVSEKLFF. The V gene is TRBV10-1, the J gene TRBJ1-4; D might be TRBD1 (6 bases). V was clipped by 0 bases and J by 7 bases, with 15 bases between them. The CDR3 consists of 16 residues. The germline V gene encodes CDR1 WNHNN and CDR2 SYGVQD (reference sequence).

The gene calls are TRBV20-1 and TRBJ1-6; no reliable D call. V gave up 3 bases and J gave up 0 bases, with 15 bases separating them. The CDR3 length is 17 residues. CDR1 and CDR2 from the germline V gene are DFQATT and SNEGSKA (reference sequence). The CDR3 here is CSASPEASSSYNSPLHF. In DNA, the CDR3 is TGCAGTGCTAGTCCGGAGGCCTCAAGCTCCTATAATTCACCCCTCCACTTT.

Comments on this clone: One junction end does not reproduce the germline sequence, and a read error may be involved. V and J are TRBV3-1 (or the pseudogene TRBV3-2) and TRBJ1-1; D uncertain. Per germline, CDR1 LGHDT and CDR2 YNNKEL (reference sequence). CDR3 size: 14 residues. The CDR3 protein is CASSPLVENTESFF. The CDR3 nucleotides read TGTGCCAGCAGCCCCCTAGTGGAGAACACTGAATCTTTCTTT.

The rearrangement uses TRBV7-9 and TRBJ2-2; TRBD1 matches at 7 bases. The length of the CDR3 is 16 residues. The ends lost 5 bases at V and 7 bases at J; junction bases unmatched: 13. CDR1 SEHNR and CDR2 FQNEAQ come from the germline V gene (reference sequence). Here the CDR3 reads CASSVRTTRGNGELFF. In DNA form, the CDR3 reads TGTGCCAGCAGCGTACGAACAACCAGGGGGAACGGGGAGCTGTTTTTT.

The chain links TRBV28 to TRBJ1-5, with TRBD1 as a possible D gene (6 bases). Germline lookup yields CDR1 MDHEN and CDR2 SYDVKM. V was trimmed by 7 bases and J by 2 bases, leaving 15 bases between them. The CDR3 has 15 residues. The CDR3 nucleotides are TGTGCCAGCACCCCACGGGACACTCGCAATCAGCCCCAGCATTTT. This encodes CASTPRDTRNQPQHF.

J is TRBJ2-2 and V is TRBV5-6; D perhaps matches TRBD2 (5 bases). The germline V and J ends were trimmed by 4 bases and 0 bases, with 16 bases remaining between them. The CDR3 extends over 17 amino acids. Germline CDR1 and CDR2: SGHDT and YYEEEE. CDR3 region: CASSLLGSAANTGELFF. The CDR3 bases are TGTGCCAGCAGCCTTCTGGGGAGCGCGGCGAACACCGGGGAGCTGTTTTTT.

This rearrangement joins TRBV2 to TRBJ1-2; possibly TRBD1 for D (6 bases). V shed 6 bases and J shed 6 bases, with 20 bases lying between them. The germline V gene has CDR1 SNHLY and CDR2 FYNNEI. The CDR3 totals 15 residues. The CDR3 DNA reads TGTGCCAGCAGCGCTGGACAGAACATCTTCCATGGCTACACCTTC. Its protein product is CASSAGQNIFHGYTF.

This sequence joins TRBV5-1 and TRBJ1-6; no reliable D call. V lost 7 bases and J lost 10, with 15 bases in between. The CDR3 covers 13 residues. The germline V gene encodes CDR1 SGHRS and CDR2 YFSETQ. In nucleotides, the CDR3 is TGCGCCAGCGGAGAGTGGGGAGAATCACCCCTCCACTTT. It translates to CASGEWGESPLHF.

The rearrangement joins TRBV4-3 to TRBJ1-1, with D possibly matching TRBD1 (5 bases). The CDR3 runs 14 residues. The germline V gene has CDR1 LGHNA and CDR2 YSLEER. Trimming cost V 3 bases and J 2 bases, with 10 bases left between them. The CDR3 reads CASSQDIVNTEAFF. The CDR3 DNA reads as TGCGCCAGCAGCCAGGACATCGTTAACACTGAAGCTTTCTTT.

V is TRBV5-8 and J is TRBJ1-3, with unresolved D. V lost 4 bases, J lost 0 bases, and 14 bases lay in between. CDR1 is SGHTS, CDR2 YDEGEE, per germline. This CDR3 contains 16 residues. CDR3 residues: CASSQTTIGSGNTIYF. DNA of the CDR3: TGTGCCAGCAGCCAGACTACGATAGGCTCTGGAAACACCATATATTTT.

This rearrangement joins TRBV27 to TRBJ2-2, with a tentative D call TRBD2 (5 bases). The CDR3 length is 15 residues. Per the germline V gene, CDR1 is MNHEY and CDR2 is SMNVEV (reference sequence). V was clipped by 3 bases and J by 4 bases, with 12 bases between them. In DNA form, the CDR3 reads TGTGCCAGCAGTTTCCCCGGGGTGGGCACCGGGGAGCTGTTTTTT. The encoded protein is CASSFPGVGTGELFF.

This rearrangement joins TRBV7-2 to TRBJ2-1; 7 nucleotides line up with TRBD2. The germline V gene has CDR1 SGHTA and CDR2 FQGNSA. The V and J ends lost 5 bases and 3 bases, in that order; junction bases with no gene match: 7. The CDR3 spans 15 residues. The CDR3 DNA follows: TGTGCCAGCAGCCGCGGGCGGGAGCTCTACAATGAGCAGTTCTTC. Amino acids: CASSRGRELYNEQFF.

CDR3 in amino acids: CASNFRDSGRETQYF. CDR3 sequence (DNA): TGTGCCAGCAACTTTCGCGATAGCGGGAGAGAGACCCAGTACTTC. This sequence joins TRBV11-2 and TRBJ2-5; 9 bases agree with TRBD2. The CDR3 loop spans 15 amino acids. After removal of 7 bases from V and 4 bases from J, the junction contained 10 bases not matched to a gene. Germline V CDR1 and CDR2: SGHAT, FQNNGV.

CDR3 sequence reads: CASSPPQGGNTEAFF. CDR3 DNA sequence: TGTGCCAGCTCACCACCGCAGGGAGGGAACACTGAAGCTTTCTTT. V gene TRBV18 combines with J gene TRBJ1-1; D is possibly TRBD1 (5 bases). Trimming cost V 0 bases and J 1 base, with 9 bases left between them. The CDR3 length is 15 residues. Looked up from germline, CDR1 is KGHSH and CDR2 is LQKENI.

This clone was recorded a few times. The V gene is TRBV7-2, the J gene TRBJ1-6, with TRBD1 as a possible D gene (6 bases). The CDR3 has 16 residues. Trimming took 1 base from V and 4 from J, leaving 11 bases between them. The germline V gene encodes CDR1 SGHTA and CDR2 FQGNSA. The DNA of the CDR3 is TGTGCCAGCAGCTTAGGATTAGGGGGATATAATTCACCCCTCCACTTT. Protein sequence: CASSLGLGGYNSPLHF.

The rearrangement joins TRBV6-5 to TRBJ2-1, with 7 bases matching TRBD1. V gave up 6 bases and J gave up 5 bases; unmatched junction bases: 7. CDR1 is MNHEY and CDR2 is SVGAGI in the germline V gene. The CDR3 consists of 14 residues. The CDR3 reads CASRLRGQHNEQFF. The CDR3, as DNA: TGTGCCAGCAGGCTCCGGGGACAGCACAATGAGCAGTTCTTC.

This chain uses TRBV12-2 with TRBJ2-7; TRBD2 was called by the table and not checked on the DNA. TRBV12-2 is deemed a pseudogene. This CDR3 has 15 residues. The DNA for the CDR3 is TGTGCAAGTCGCTCCTGCGGGACTAGCGGGGTCGAGCAGTACTTC. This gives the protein CASRSCGTSGVEQYF.

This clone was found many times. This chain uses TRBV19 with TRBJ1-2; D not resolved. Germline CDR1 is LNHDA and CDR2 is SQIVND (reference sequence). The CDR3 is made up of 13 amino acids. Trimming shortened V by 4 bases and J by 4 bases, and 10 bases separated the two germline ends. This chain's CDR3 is CASSTPGVYGYTF. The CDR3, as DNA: TGTGCCAGTAGTACCCCGGGTGTCTATGGCTACACCTTC.

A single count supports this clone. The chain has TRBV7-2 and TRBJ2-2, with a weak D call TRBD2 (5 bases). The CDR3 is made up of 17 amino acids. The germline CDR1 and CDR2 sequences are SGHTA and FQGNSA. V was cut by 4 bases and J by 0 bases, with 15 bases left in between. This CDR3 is CASSSDQLVTNTGELFF. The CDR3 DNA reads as TGTGCCAGCAGCTCCGACCAACTAGTTACGAACACCGGGGAGCTGTTTTTT. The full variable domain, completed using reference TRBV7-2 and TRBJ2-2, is GAGVSQSPSNKVTEKGKDVELRCDPISGHTALYWYRQSLGQGLEFLIYFQGNSAPDKSGLPSDRFSAERTGGSVSTLTIQRTQQEDSAVYLCASSSDQLVTNTGELFFGEGSRLTVL.

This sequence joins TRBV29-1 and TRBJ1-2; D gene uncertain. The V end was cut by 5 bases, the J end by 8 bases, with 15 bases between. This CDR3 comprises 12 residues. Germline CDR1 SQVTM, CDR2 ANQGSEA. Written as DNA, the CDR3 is TGCAGCGTTCAAGGCCCATGGAGGGGCTACACCTTC. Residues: CSVQGPWRGYTF.